The 9 T cell receptor beta chains below were found in one sample sequenced in a study of human T cells and chemical hapten exposure. Specified time point: patch test 3, about 24 weeks after DPC sensitization. Treatment described: therapeutic diphenylcyclopropenone sensitization with weekly scalp DPC. Each CDR3 protein gets one entry after TCRdb re-called the RACE reads with MiXCR. This sample has around 150,000 distinct CDR3 sequences; about 27% occur once, and the top ten carry around 2.3%. Here the sequenced sample was whole blood, taken in connection with sensitization to the hapten diphenylcyclopropenone (DPC). The receptors come from a woman younger than 35 with alopecia areata. Some clones in this sample may be carry-over from other donors' samples.

This clonotype has a handful of counts. The chain recombines TRBV20-1 with TRBJ1-1; D not certain. The CDR3 is 14 amino acids. Trimming pared 6 bases from V and 0 bases from J, leaving 14 bases between. CDR1 and CDR2 from the germline V gene are DFQATT and SNEGSKA (reference sequence). The CDR3 protein is CSAPVTIMNTEAFF. The CDR3 DNA follows: TGCAGTGCCCCAGTTACTATTATGAACACTGAAGCTTTCTTT.

The rearrangement joins TRBV5-1 to TRBJ1-2; D is possibly TRBD1 (5 bases). The CDR3 is made up of 13 amino acids. The germline V gene has CDR1 SGHRS and CDR2 YFSETQ. Trimming removed 3 bases from V and 6 bases from J, with 12 bases in between. The CDR3 bases are TGCGCCAGCAGCTCGGGGCTAAACAATGGCTACACCTTC. Residues: CASSSGLNNGYTF.

This clonotype turned up a few times. The J gene is TRBJ2-1, the V gene TRBV4-1; weak D call: TRBD2 (5 bases). This CDR3 contains 16 residues. Germline CDR1 MGHRA, CDR2 YSYEKL. V dropped 0 bases and J dropped 1 base, with 10 bases sitting between them. DNA of the CDR3: TGCGCCAGCAGCCAAGATAACCGGGGATCCTACAATGAGCAGTTCTTC. Translating it yields CASSQDNRGSYNEQFF.

The genes are TRBV4-1 and TRBJ1-2, with TRBD1 identical over 7 bases. Germline assignment: CDR1 MGHRA and CDR2 YSYEKL. Trimming cost V 3 bases and J 2 bases; bases outside gene matches: 6. This CDR3 has 15 amino acids. The CDR3 DNA reads TGCGCCAGCAGCCACTTAGGGGGCGAAAACTATGGCTACACCTTC. This codes for CASSHLGGENYGYTF.

The V call is TRBV4-3, the J call TRBJ1-2; 10 bases line up with TRBD1. The CDR3 has 18 residues. Germline V gene data show CDR1 as LGHNA and CDR2 as YSLEER. With 1 base clipped from V and 3 bases from J, the junction kept 11 bases outside the gene matches. The CDR3 DNA reads TGCGCCAGCAGCCAAGTCGGAGGTTCGGACAGGGGGGACTATGGCTACACCTTC. It is translated as CASSQVGGSDRGDYGYTF.

This sequence joins TRBV18 and TRBJ2-3; 11 bases are a match to TRBD1. Germline values: CDR1 KGHSH, CDR2 LQKENI. V was clipped by 6 bases and J by 7 bases; unmatched bases: 12. There are 16 residues in the CDR3. CDR3 DNA: TGTGCCAGCTCGCCGGGGACAGGGGGTTCCTCATATACGCAGTATTTT. Translated: CASSPGTGGSSYTQYF.

The CDR3 DNA follows: TGCGGAACCCTCAGGAGGGATAACACTGAAGCTTTCTTT. Its translation: CGTLRRDNTEAFF. The J gene is TRBJ1-1, the V gene TRBV20-1; D ambiguous. Germline CDR1 is DFQATT and CDR2 is SNEGSKA (reference sequence). The CDR3 consists of 13 residues.

This clonotype was recorded a few times. The rearrangement joins TRBV20-1 to TRBJ2-7; a possible D gene is TRBD2 (5 bases). Germline-derived CDR1 and CDR2 are DFQATT and SNEGSKA (reference sequence). Between the trimmed V and J ends, which lost 0 bases and 1 base, there was a span of 7 bases. The CDR3 spans 13 residues. The CDR3 DNA follows: TGCAGTGCTAGAGACGGGATATCCTACGAGCAGTACTTC. This sequence encodes CSARDGISYEQYF.

The chain recombines TRBV24-1 with TRBJ2-3; no clear D gene. The germline V and J ends were trimmed by 8 bases and 1 base, with 9 bases remaining between them. CDR3 size: 13 residues. Germline V CDR1 and CDR2: KGHDR, SFDVKD. The DNA of the CDR3 is TGTGCCACCAAAGGAGCAGGCACAGATACGCAGTATTTT. This encodes CATKGAGTDTQYF.